This T cell receptor beta chain originates from a study of CD8 T cells in Susac syndrome. Across the whole study: At the time of blood draw, patients with Susac syndrome were therapy-naive, receiving corticosteroids, or receiving intravenous immunoglobulin alone. Points from the study as a whole: The authors acknowledged that the study's TCR sequencing and HLA analysis involved relatively few individuals. Clonal expansion of CD8+ cells in Susac peaked in TEMRA cells (and in active patients).

A quantity of about 0.5 to 1 ug RNA underwent reverse transcription using random hexamers. TCRdb called the immunoSEQ multiplex PCR reads again in MiXCR, with one record for every CDR3 protein. The table shows approximately 100,000 distinct CDR3 sequences, with around 94% occurring only once. Comment on this clonotype: The antigen is undetermined.

This CDR3 is 11 amino acids long. V was pared by 7 bases and J by 3 bases, with 7 bases between. In germline, CDR1 is MGHDK, CDR2 SYGVNS. V usage is TRBV25-1 and J usage is TRBJ2-7; no firm D call. Sequencing input: CD8+ T cells from PBMCs. This TCR was recovered from a human donor with Susac syndrome. The CDR3 loop is CASTADYEQYF. CDR3 nucleotide sequence: TGTGCCAGCACTGCCGACTACGAGCAGTACTTC.